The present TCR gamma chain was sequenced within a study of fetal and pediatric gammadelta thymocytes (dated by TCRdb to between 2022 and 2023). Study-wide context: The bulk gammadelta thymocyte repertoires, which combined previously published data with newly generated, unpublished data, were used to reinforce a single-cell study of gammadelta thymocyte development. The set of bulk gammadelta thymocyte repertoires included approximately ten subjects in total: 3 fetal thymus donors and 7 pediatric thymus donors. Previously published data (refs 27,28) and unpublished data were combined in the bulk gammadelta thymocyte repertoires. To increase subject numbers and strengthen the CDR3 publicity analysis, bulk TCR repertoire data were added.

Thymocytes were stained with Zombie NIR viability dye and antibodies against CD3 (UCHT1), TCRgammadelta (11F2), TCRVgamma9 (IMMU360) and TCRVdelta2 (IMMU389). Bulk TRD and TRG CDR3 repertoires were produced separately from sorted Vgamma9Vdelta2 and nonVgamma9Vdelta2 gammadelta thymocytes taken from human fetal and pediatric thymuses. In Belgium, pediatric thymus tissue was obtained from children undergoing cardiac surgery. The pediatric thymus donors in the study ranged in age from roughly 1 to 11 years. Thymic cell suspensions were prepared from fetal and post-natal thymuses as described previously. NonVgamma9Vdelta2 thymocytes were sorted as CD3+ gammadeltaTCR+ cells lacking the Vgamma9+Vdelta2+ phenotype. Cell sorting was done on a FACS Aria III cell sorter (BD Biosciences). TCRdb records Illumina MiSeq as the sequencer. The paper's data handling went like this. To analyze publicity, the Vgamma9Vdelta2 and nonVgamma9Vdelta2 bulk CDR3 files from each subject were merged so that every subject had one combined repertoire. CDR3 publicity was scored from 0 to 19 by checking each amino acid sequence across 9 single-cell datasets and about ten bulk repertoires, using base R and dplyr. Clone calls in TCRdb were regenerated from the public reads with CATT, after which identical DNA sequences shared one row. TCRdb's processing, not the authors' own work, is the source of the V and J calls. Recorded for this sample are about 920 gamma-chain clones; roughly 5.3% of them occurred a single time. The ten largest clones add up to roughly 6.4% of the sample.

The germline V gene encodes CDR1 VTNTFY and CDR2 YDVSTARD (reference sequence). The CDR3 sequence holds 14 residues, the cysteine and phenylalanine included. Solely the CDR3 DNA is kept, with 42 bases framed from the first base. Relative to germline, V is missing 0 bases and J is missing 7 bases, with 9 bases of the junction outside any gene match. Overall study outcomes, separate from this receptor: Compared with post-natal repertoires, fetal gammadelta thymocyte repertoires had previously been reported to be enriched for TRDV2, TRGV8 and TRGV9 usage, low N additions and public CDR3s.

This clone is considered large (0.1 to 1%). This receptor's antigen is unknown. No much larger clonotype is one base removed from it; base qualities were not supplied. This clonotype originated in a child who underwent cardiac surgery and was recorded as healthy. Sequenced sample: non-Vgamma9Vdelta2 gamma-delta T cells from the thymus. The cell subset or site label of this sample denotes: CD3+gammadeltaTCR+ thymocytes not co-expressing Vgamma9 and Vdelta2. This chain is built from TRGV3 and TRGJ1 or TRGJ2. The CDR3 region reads CATWDRPVWYKKLF. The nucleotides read TGTGCCACCTGGGACAGGCCGGTTTGGTATAAGAAACTCTTT.